Included here is one T cell receptor (beta chain) sequence, with context. Its antigen remains unidentified. Random hexamers were used to reverse transcribe an amount of about 0.45 to 1 ug RNA. An immunoSEQ multiplex PCR amplified TCR beta CDR3 over 54 Vbeta and 13 Jbeta. TCRdb re-called the immunoSEQ multiplex PCR reads with MiXCR, one entry per CDR3 protein. The sample yields approximately 210,000 distinct CDR3 sequences, approximately 94% seen once. This sample was included in a study of CD8 T cells in Susac syndrome. The study's findings and limits: Where Susac syndrome CD4+ T cell repertoires were concerned, no clonal expansion was evident.

TEMRA cells underwent FACS enrichment and CD8+ and CD4+ T cells underwent negative isolation. The V gene lost 6 bases and the J gene lost 5 bases, with 13 bases spanning the gap. This CDR3 has 13 residues. Germline CDR1 reads MGHRA; CDR2 reads YSYEKL. V is TRBV4-1 and J is TRBJ1-1, with D unclear. This TCR derives from a human donor with Susac syndrome. Source material: CD4+ T cells from PBMCs. The CDR3 loop is CASSSLGLTEAFF. DNA of the CDR3: TGCGCCAGCAGTTCGCTGGGGTTAACTGAAGCTTTCTTT.